This T cell receptor (beta chain) was identified in a study of identical twins. This clonotype was seen a few times. The germline V gene has CDR1 SGHNT and CDR2 YENEEA. Trimming left V 5 bases short and J 5 bases short, with 18 bases between. The CDR3 covers 15 residues. Each cDNA held unique molecular identifiers, and template switching gave it a universal primer site. TCRdb re-analysed the 5' RACE reads in MiXCR, keeping a single row per CDR3 protein. The sample has roughly 480,000 distinct CDR3 sequences; approximately 24% are singletons. The same data also went into a second study, on T cells expressing NK-cell markers. That work adds: Obtained from sorted CD3+CD56+NKG2C+, CD3+CD56+NKG2C- and CD3+CD56-NKG2C+ T cells were the TCR beta repertoires.

The sequencing input was CD4+ T cells sorted from blood. This sequence joins TRBV11-3 and TRBJ2-5; D may be TRBD2 (6 bases). The sequence was collected from a woman aged 18-30 years in good health. The CDR3 DNA is TGTGCCAGCAGCCCGGGACGGGAGAGATGGGAGACCCAGTACTTC. It specifies CASSPGRERWETQYF.